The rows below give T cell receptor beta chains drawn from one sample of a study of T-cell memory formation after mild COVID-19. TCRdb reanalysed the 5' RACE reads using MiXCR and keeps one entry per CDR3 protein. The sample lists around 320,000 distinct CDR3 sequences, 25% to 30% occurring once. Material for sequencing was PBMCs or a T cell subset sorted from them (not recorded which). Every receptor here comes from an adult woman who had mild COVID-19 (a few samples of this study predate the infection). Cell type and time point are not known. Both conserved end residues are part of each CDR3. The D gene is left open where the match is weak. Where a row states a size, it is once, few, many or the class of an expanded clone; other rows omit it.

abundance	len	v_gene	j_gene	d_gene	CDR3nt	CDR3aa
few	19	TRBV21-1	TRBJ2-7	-	TGTGCCAGCAGCAACCAGGTGGCTAGCGGGAGGACCAGTACCTACGAGCAGTACTTC	CASSNQVASGRTSTYEQYF
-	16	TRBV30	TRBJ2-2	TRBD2	TGTGCCTGGAGTGTATACGGGAGGCCAGGTATCGGGGAGCTGTTTTTT	CAWSVYGRPGIGELFF
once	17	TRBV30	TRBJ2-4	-	TGTGCCTGGAGTGTAAGGTTGACTATACTAGCCAAAAACATTCAGTACTTC	CAWSVRLTILAKNIQYF
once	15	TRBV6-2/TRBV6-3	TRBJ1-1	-	TGTGCCAGCAGTTACCCGCGAGGTAAGGTCACTGAAGCTTTCTTT	CASSYPRGKVTEAFF
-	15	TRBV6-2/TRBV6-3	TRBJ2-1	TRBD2	TGTGCCAGCAGCTACAGCGGGGGGGCCATTAATGAGCAGTTCTTC	CASSYSGGAINEQFF
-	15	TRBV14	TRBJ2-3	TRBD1	TGTGCCAGCAGCCAAGGACAGGGGTCCACAGATACGCAGTATTTT	CASSQGQGSTDTQYF
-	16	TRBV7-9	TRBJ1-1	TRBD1	TGTGCCAGCAGCTCCGGGACAGTGGGGATGAACACTGAAGCTTTCTTT	CASSSGTVGMNTEAFF
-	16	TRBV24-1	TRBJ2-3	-	TGTGCCACCAGTGATTTTGGGGGAGGAACGGCAGATACGCAGTATTTT	CATSDFGGGTADTQYF
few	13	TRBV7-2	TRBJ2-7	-	TGTGCCAGCAGCTCTACATTGGGTTACGAGCAGTACTTC	CASSSTLGYEQYF
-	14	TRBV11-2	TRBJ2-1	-	TGTGCCAGCAGCTTTAGTTCTGGGGCGGATGAGCAGTTCTTC	CASSFSSGADEQFF
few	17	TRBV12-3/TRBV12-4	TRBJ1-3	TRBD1	TGTGCCAGCAGTCCCTGGGACAGGGCCTCTTTTGGAAACACCATATATTTT	CASSPWDRASFGNTIYF
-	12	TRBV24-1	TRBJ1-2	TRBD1	TGTGCCACCTCGACAGGGTCCTATGGCTACACCTTC	CATSTGSYGYTF
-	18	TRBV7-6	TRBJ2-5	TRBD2	TGTGCCAGCAGCTTATTTACTAGCGGGAGAGGGGTCAGAGAGACCCAGTACTTC	CASSLFTSGRGVRETQYF
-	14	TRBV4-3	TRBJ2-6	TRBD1	TGCGCCAGCAGCCAGAGACAGGGGACGCTAGGCCTGACTTTC	CASSQRQGTLGLTF
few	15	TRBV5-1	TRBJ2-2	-	TGCGCCAGCAGCTTGGCCACCCTTAACACCGGGGAGCTGTTTTTT	CASSLATLNTGELFF
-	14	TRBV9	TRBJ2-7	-	TGTGCCAGCAACCCGAGTGGCAGGGATTACGAGCAGTACTTC	CASNPSGRDYEQYF
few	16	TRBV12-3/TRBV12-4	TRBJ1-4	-	TGTGCCAGCAGTGAGACAGGAGGGGTCACTAATGAAAAACTGTTTTTT	CASSETGGVTNEKLFF
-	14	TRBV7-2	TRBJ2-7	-	TGTGCCAGCAGCTTAGTCCCCGGCGGCTACGAGCAGTACTTC	CASSLVPGGYEQYF
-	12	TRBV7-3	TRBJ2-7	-	TGTGCCAGCAGCTCAGGTCCTGGCGAGCAGTACTTC	CASSSGPGEQYF
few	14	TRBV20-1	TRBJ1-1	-	TGCAGTGCTAGCCCGGTGGGGGGCGTATCAGAAGCTTTCTTT	CSASPVGGVSEAFF
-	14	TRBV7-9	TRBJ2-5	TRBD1	TGTGCCAGCAGCTTTGACAGGGCCCGAGAGACCCAGTACTTC	CASSFDRARETQYF
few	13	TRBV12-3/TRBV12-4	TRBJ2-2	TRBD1	TGTGCCAGCACCGGACAGGTCACCGGGGAGCTGTTTTTT	CASTGQVTGELFF
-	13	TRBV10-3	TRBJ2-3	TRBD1	TGTGCCACCGGGGACAGGGGTACAGATACGCAGTATTTT	CATGDRGTDTQYF
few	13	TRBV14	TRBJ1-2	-	TGTGCCAGCAGCCAATCCAGGGCTAATGGCTACACCTTC	CASSQSRANGYTF